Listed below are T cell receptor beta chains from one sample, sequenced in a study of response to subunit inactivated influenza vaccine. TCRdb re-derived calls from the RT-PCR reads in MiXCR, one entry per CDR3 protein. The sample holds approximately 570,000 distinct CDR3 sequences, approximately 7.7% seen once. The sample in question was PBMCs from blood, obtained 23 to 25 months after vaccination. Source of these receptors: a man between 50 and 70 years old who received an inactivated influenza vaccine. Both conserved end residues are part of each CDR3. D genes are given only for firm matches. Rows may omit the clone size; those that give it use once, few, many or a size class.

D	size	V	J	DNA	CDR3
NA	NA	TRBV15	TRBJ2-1	TGTGCCACCAGCAGAGATCTCGGGGGGCACAATGAGCAGTTCTTC	CATSRDLGGHNEQFF
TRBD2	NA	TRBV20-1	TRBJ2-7	TGCAGTGCTAGCGGGGGGTCCCTCTCCTACGAGCAGTACTTC	CSASGGSLSYEQYF
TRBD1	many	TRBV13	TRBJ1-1	TGTGCCAGCAGCGTAACAGGGGGCATGAACACTGAAGCTTTCTTT	CASSVTGGMNTEAFF
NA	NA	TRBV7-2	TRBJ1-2	TGTGCCAGCAGCTTAGAAACACAGAACTATGGCTACACCTTC	CASSLETQNYGYTF
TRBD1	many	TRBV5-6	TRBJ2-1	TGTGCCAGCACCGGGCAGGGGGCTTACAATGAGCAGTTCTTC	CASTGQGAYNEQFF
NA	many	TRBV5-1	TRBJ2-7	TGCGCCAGCAAGGAGGGGTTGTACGAGCAGTACTTC	CASKEGLYEQYF
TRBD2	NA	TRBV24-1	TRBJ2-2	TGTGCCACGGGGGGGGACACCGGGGAGCTGTTTTTT	CATGGDTGELFF
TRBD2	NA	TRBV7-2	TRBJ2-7	TGTGCCAGCAGCTTAGTAGGTAGCGGGGCCCCCTACGAGCAGTACTTC	CASSLVGSGAPYEQYF
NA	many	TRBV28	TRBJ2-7	TGTGCCAGCAAAACAGGGAAATACGAGCAGTACTTC	CASKTGKYEQYF
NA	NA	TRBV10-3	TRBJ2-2	TGTGCCATCAGTCCCGCGGCCCGGGGACCCGGGGAGCTGTTTTTT	CAISPAARGPGELFF